Following are 22 T cell receptor beta chains from one sample sequenced in a study of blood T cell repertoires in COVID-19 (dated by TCRdb to about 2020). The method behind the library was the immunoSEQ multiplex PCR assay. The source is immuneACCESS, and TCRdb retained only in-frame sequences with V and J called. Part of the clones is not carried over; for the studies checked, unresolved V genes explain less than half of this, and the remainder is unexplained. In all, the sample holds roughly 250,000 clones, and less than 85% of those were seen once. 4.9% of the sample is held by the ten biggest clonotypes. The sample comprised peripheral blood. The receptors here all came from a woman of 80 years or more with active or convalescent COVID-19.

This chain joins TRBV18 and TRBJ1-3; 8 nucleotides line up with TRBD1. This CDR3 has 13 amino acids. V trimming: 1 base; J trimming: 16 bases; junction bases outside the gene matches: 9. Germline V gives CDR1 KGHSH, CDR2 LQKENI. CDR3 amino acids: CASSPRETGEFYF. Written as DNA, the CDR3 is TGTGCCAGCTCACCACGGGAGACAGGGGAATTTTATTTT.

V is TRBV10-3 and J is TRBJ2-1, with 7 bases matching TRBD1. In germline, CDR1 is ENHRY, CDR2 SYGVKD. The CDR3 is made up of 15 amino acids. V shed 6 bases and J 5 bases; nucleotides not matched to a gene: 10. For the CDR3, the DNA is TGTGCCATCAGGGGACAGCGGTTAACGGACAATGAGCAGTTCTTC. It is translated as CAIRGQRLTDNEQFF.

The chain joins TRBV29-1 to TRBJ2-3; tentatively, D is TRBD1 (5 bases). Deletions cut 5 bases from V and 6 bases from J, with 15 bases between. Germline assignment: CDR1 SQVTM and CDR2 ANQGSEA. The CDR3 consists of 13 residues. The CDR3 bases are TGCAGCGTTTTCACAGGATCGGACGATACGCAGTATTTT. Protein sequence: CSVFTGSDDTQYF.

This clone appeared once. The V call is TRBV5-1, the J call TRBJ2-7; the D gene is possibly TRBD2 (5 bases). Germline assignment: CDR1 SGHRS and CDR2 YFSETQ. The CDR3 consists of 14 residues. The germline V and J ends were trimmed by 5 bases and 6 bases, with 18 bases remaining between them. In nucleotides, the CDR3 is TGCGCCAGCAGAGTTTCGGGATCATTGGGCGAGCAGTACTTC. Translation: CASRVSGSLGEQYF.

The chain uses TRBV5-1 and TRBJ2-7, with 7 positions matching TRBD1. With V trimmed by 4 bases and J by 0 bases, 4 bases remained unmatched. The germline V gene has CDR1 SGHRS and CDR2 YFSETQ. The CDR3 is 14 residues long. The CDR3, as DNA: TGCGCCAGCAGCACGGGACAGAACTCCTACGAGCAGTACTTC. Translation: CASSTGQNSYEQYF.

The V and J genes are TRBV10-3 and TRBJ2-1, with TRBD2 identical over 11 bases. CDR1 is ENHRY, CDR2 SYGVKD, per germline. V shed 6 bases, J shed 8 bases, and the junction held 9 bases outside the gene matches. CDR3 length: 15 residues. Here the CDR3 DNA reads TGTGCCATCAGCGGTAGCGGGGGGGTTATCTATGAGCAGTTCTTC. Protein sequence: CAISGSGGVIYEQFF.

The rearrangement links TRBV5-1 to TRBJ2-2, with no clear D. This CDR3 spans 14 amino acids. Germline CDR1 and CDR2: SGHRS and YFSETQ. As DNA, the CDR3 is TGCGCAACCCGTGAGGTCGCGAACACCGGGGAGCTGTTTTTT. Residues: CATREVANTGELFF.

The chain combines TRBV12-3 or TRBV12-4 with TRBJ1-1; no clear D. CDR3 length equals 13 residues. The V end lost 1 base, the J end lost 4 bases, and 7 bases lay between the germline ends. CDR3 sequence (DNA): TGTGCCAGCAGTTTAGAATACACCACTGAAGCTTTCTTT. Encoded protein: CASSLEYTTEAFF.

This clone came up once. The V and J genes are TRBV30 and TRBJ2-2; D gene uncertain. Per the germline V gene, CDR1 is GTSNPN and CDR2 is SVGIG (reference sequence). Trimming removed 1 base from V and 3 bases from J, with 9 bases in between. The CDR3 covers 14 residues. CDR3 bases: TGTGCCTGGAGTGGCGGCGGATACACCGGGGAGCTGTTTTTT. It codes for CAWSGGGYTGELFF. The full variable domain, rest sourced from reference TRBV30 and TRBJ2-2, is SQTIHQWPATLVQPVGSPLSLECTVEGTSNPNLYWYRQAAGRGLQLLFYSVGIGQISSEVPQNLSASRPQDRQFILSSKKLLLSDSGFYLCAWSGGGYTGELFFGEGSRLTVL.

The V gene is TRBV7-2, the J gene TRBJ1-1; TRBD1 agrees at 7 bases. Germline trimming cut 6 bases from V and 1 base from J; bases unmatched to any gene: 8. Germline CDR1 is SGHTA and CDR2 is FQGNSA. The CDR3 length is 15 residues. The DNA for the CDR3 is TGTGCCAGCAGTCATTACAGGGGTCCGAACACTGAAGCTTTCTTT. This translates into CASSHYRGPNTEAFF.

The chain combines TRBV24-1 with TRBJ2-3, with 10 bases identical to TRBD1. The V gene's germline CDR1 is KGHDR and CDR2 SFDVKD. CDR3 length: 16 amino acids. The V and J ends lost 6 bases and 1 base, in that order; junction bases with no gene match: 6. CDR3 coding DNA: TGTGCCACCAGTAGGGGCGGGACAGGGGGCACAGATACGCAGTATTTT. Protein sequence: CATSRGGTGGTDTQYF.

Written as DNA, the CDR3 is TGTGCCAGTAGTATGGCACAGGGTAACGCCGGGGAGCTGTTTTTT. Translation: CASSMAQGNAGELFF. V gene TRBV19 combines with J gene TRBJ2-2; a weak D match, TRBD1 (6 bases). V was clipped by 3 bases and J by 6 bases, with 14 bases between them. The CDR3 runs 15 residues. Germline CDR1 is LNHDA and CDR2 is SQIVND (reference sequence).

This sequence joins TRBV4-1 and TRBJ2-5, with no clear D. V was trimmed by 1 base and J by 5 bases, leaving 14 bases between them. The germline V gene has CDR1 MGHRA and CDR2 YSYEKL. The CDR3 covers 15 residues. As DNA, the CDR3 is TGCGCCAGCAGCCAAGTATTGGCTACAGATGAGACCCAGTACTTC. This translates into CASSQVLATDETQYF.

The gene calls are TRBV28 and TRBJ1-1, with D perhaps matching TRBD1 (6 bases). In germline, CDR1 is MDHEN, CDR2 SYDVKM. Trimming cost V 5 bases and J 2 bases, with 15 bases left between them. This CDR3 has 15 amino acids. In DNA, the CDR3 is TGTGCCAGCAGTGCGGGAGGGGGGGGAAACACTGAAGCTTTCTTT. It translates to CASSAGGGGNTEAFF.

In its sample, this clone was seen a few times. The chain employs TRBV6-2 or TRBV6-3 and TRBJ2-7; the match to TRBD1 covers 8 bases. The germline V gene encodes CDR1 MNHEY and CDR2 SVGEGT. V trimming: 4 bases; J trimming: 3 bases; junction bases outside the gene matches: 2. The CDR3 runs 13 residues. The CDR3 loop is CASSSGTGYEQYF. The DNA for the CDR3 is TGTGCCAGCAGTTCCGGGACAGGCTACGAGCAGTACTTC.

This clone was seen only a few times. The V call is TRBV5-4, the J call TRBJ1-2, with TRBD1 matching over 9 bases. The CDR3 extends over 15 amino acids. The V and J ends lost 4 bases and 0 bases, in that order; junction bases with no gene match: 4. CDR1 SGHNT and CDR2 YYREEE come from the germline V gene (reference sequence). The CDR3 loop is CASSRGQGSNYGYTF. The CDR3 coding sequence is TGTGCCAGCAGCCGGGGACAGGGTTCTAACTATGGCTACACCTTC.

This sequence joins TRBV5-1 and TRBJ2-3, with TRBD2 matching 12 bases. In germline, CDR1 is SGHRS, CDR2 YFSETQ. Unmatched junction bases numbered 9, after V lost 4 bases and J lost 6 bases. The CDR3 is 16 amino acids. CDR3 DNA sequence: TGCGCCAGCAGCCAAAGGACTAGCGGGAAGGGGGATACGCAGTATTTT. This gives the protein CASSQRTSGKGDTQYF.

The chain uses TRBV10-1 and TRBJ1-2; 9 positions match TRBD1. Germline CDR1 is WNHNN and CDR2 is SYGVQD (reference sequence). V lost 6 bases to trimming and J lost 4 bases; unmatched junction nucleotides: 3. The CDR3 runs to 13 residues. CDR3 nucleotides: TGCGCCAGCAGCCAACAGGGGGCCTATGGCTACACCTTC. This codes for CASSQQGAYGYTF.

This clone was observed once. The rearrangement joins TRBV5-6 to TRBJ1-2; TRBD1 agrees at 12 bases. The CDR3 has 16 amino acids. Germline CDR1 is SGHDT and CDR2 is YYEEEE. With V trimmed by 4 bases and J by 8 bases, 12 bases remained unmatched. The CDR3 loop is CASSPGQGAAIGGYTF. The CDR3 nucleotides read TGTGCCAGCAGCCCGGGACAGGGGGCCGCTATTGGGGGCTACACCTTC.

The chain is built from TRBV14 and TRBJ2-3, with D perhaps matching TRBD2 (6 bases). Trimming cost V 10 bases and J 3 bases, with 11 bases left between them. The germline CDR1 and CDR2 sequences are SGHDN and FVKESK. This CDR3 spans 12 amino acids. CDR3 amino acids: CANDRGTDTQYF. CDR3 in DNA: TGTGCCAACGACCGGGGGACAGATACGCAGTATTTT.

The V and J genes are TRBV7-9 and TRBJ2-2; D may be TRBD1 (6 bases). The CDR3 is 14 amino acids. V shed 5 bases and J shed 7 bases, with 14 bases lying between them. The germline gives CDR1 SEHNR, CDR2 FQNEAQ (reference sequence). DNA of the CDR3: TGTGCCAGCAGCCCCCGAGGGGGAATCGGGGAGCTGTTTTTT. This codes for CASSPRGGIGELFF.

The chain couples TRBV5-6 to TRBJ2-2; a possible D gene is TRBD1 (5 bases). Germline V gene data show CDR1 as SGHDT and CDR2 as YYEEEE. Trimming took 2 bases from V and 6 from J, leaving 14 bases between them. CDR3 length: 15 amino acids. DNA for the CDR3: TGTGCCAGCAGCTTTCGAAGAGCAGGGCCCGGGGAGCTGTTTTTT. It encodes CASSFRRAGPGELFF.